The clone carrying this T cell receptor (beta chain) was counted between two and nine times. These data belong to a study of response to subunit inactivated influenza vaccine. Germline CDR1 and CDR2: SGDLS and YYNGEE. The CDR3 has 16 amino acids. The trim removed 0 bases at V and 6 bases at J, leaving 5 bases unmatched. TCRdb recomputed calls from the RT-PCR reads with MiXCR, one row per CDR3 protein. The sample includes 710,000 or so distinct CDR3 sequences, about a sixth seen only once; the top ten take about 9.9%. This sequence joins TRBV9 and TRBJ2-1; 11 bases align to TRBD2. Sample: PBMCs from blood, taken 12 days after vaccination. This TCR came from a man aged 50 or older who received an inactivated influenza vaccine. The CDR3 spells CASSVVGTSGGNEQFF. CDR3 DNA sequence: TGTGCCAGCAGCGTAGTTGGTACTAGCGGGGGCAATGAGCAGTTCTTC.